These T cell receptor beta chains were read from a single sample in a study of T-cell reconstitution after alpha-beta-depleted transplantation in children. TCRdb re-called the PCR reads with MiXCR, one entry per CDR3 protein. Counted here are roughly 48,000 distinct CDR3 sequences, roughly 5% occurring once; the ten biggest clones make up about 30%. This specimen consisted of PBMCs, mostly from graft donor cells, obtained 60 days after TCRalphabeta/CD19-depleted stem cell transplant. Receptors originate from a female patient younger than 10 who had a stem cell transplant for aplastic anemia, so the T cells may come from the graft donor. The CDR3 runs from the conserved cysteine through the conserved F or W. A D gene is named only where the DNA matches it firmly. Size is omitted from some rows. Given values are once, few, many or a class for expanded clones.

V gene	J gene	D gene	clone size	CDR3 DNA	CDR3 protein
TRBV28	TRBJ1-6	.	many	TGTGCCAGCAGCGCGAGCTCCTATAATTCACCCCTCCACTTT	CASSASSYNSPLHF
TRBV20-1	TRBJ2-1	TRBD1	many	TGCAGTGAGACCGCGACGGACAGGGTTAATGAGCAGTTCTTC	CSETATDRVNEQFF
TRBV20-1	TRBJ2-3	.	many	TGCAGTGCTAGAGATGCTAATACGCAGTATTTT	CSARDANTQYF
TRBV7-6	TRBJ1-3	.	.	TGTGCCAGCAGCTTAAAAGACAGGAGCTCTGGAAACACCATATATTTT	CASSLKDRSSGNTIYF
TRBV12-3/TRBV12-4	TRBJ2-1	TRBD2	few	TGTGCCAGCAGCCCCGGACTAGCCGGTGAGCAGTTCTTC	CASSPGLAGEQFF
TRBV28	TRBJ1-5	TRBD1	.	TGTGCCAGCAGTTCTGGGGGACAGGGGGGTTTTTATCAGCCCCAGCATTTT	CASSSGGQGGFYQPQHF
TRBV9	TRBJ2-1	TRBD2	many	TGTGCCAGCAGCCGGACTAGCGGGAGCTCCTACAATGAGCAGTTCTTC	CASSRTSGSSYNEQFF
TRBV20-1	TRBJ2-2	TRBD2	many	TGCAGTGCTGCCGCTAGCGGGGGAGACACCGGGGAGCTGTTTTTT	CSAAASGGDTGELFF
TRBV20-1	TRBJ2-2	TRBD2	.	TGCAGTGCTAGACCCTTGGCGGGAGGGTTCGGGGAGCTGTTTTTT	CSARPLAGGFGELFF
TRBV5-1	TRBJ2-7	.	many	TGCGCCAGCAGCTTATCGGACAGATCCTACGAGCAGTACTTC	CASSLSDRSYEQYF
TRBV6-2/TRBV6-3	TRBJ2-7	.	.	TGTGCCAGCAGCCCCTTTCGTCTCTCCTACGAGCAGTACTTC	CASSPFRLSYEQYF
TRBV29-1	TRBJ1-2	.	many	TGCAGCGTTGAAGGGACGGGGGAGGACTATGGCTACACCTTC	CSVEGTGEDYGYTF
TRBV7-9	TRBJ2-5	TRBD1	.	TGTGCCAGCAGCTTGAGGACAGGGGAGAAAGAGACCCAGTACTTC	CASSLRTGEKETQYF
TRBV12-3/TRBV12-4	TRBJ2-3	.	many	TGTGCCAGCAGTTTCGACGGTTGGTTGGACACAGATACGCAGTATTTT	CASSFDGWLDTDTQYF
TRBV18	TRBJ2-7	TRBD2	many	TGTGCCAGCTCACCGGCCCACGGCGGGAGGCGGGGCGAGCAGTACTTC	CASSPAHGGRRGEQYF
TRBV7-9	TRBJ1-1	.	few	TGTGCCAGCAGCTTAGACTGGGCCGAAGCTTTCTTT	CASSLDWAEAFF
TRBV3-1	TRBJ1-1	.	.	TGTGCCAGCAGCCAAGGAGCCTTGAACACTGAAGCTTTCTTT	CASSQGALNTEAFF
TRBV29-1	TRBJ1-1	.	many	TGCAGCGTTCGGCAGGCTGCTCTGAACACTGAAGCTTTCTTT	CSVRQAALNTEAFF
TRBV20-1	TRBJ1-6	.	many	TGCAGTGCTAGTAGCGGGGCGGATAATTCACCCCTCCACTTT	CSASSGADNSPLHF
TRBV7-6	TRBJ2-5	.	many	TGTGCCAGCAGCTTAGAATCGGAGACCCAGTACTTC	CASSLESETQYF
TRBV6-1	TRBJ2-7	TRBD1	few	TGTGCCAGCAGAAGACAGGGGTCCGACTACGAGCAGTACTTC	CASRRQGSDYEQYF
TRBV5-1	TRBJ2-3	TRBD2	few	TGCGCCAGCAGCTGGGGGGGGGATACGCAGTATTTT	CASSWGGDTQYF
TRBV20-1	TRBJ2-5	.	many	TGCAGTGCTAGGGCGGGACAGCCGCAAGAGACCCAGTACTTC	CSARAGQPQETQYF
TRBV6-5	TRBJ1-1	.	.	TGTGCCAGCAGTTACAGGGGGTCAGCCACTGAAGCTTTCTTT	CASSYRGSATEAFF
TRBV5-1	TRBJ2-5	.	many	TGCGCCAGCAGCACGGACAGCTACCAAGAGACCCAGTACTTC	CASSTDSYQETQYF
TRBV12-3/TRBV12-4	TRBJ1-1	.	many	TGTGCCAGCAGTCTTAGGGAGGGGAACACTGAAGCTTTCTTT	CASSLREGNTEAFF
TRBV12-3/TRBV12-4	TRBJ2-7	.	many	TGTGCCAGCAGTTCGTTGAGCTCCTACGAGCAGTACTTC	CASSSLSSYEQYF
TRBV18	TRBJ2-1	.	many	TGTGCCAGCTCACCGATGATGGGCAATGAGCAGTTCTTC	CASSPMMGNEQFF
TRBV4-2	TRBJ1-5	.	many	TGTGCCAGCAGCCAAGATACCCAGCTGCGCAGGTTGGGTAATCAGCCCCAGCATTTT	CASSQDTQLRRLGNQPQHF
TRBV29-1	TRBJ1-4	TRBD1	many	TGCAGCGGAACGGACAGGGGGAATGAAAAACTGTTTTTT	CSGTDRGNEKLFF
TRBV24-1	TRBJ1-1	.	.	TGTGCCACCAGAACCGGGCAGAACACTGAAGCTTTCTTT	CATRTGQNTEAFF
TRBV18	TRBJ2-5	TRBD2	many	TGTGCCAGCTCACCACCGAGTATGGGACTAGCGCGAGAGACCCAGTACTTC	CASSPPSMGLARETQYF
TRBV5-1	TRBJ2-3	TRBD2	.	TGCGCCAGCAGCTTGGTGGCTAGCGGGGGGACAGATACGCAGTATTTT	CASSLVASGGTDTQYF
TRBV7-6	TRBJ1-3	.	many	TGTGCCAGCAGCTTAGAGGGGTCAGGGCCCTCTGGAAACACCATATATTTT	CASSLEGSGPSGNTIYF
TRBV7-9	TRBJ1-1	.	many	TGTGCCAGCAGCCAGGACGGAAACACTGAAGCTTTCTTT	CASSQDGNTEAFF
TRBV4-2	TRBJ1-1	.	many	TGTGCCAGCAGATACGACGGGGTAGGGCTTATGAACACTGAAGCTTTCTTT	CASRYDGVGLMNTEAFF
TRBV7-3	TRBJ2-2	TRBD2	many	TGTGCCAGCAGCGAAGCGGGAGTCGGGGAGCTGTTTTTT	CASSEAGVGELFF
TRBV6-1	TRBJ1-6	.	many	TGTGCCAGCAGTGAGCCAGGGAATTCACCCCTCCACTTT	CASSEPGNSPLHF
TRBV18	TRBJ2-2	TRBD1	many	TGTGCCAGCTCACGATGGACAGGGGGCGACACCGGGGAGCTGTTTTTT	CASSRWTGGDTGELFF
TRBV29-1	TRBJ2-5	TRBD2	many	TGCAGCGTTGTTCGGGGGGGCGGGGAGACCCAGTACTTC	CSVVRGGGETQYF
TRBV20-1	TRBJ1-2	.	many	TGCAGTGCTCAAACCGAGGGACTCGGGCCCCTTTATGGCTACACCTTC	CSAQTEGLGPLYGYTF
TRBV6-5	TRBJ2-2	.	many	TGTGCCAGCAGTTATTCGATGGGGCCCGGGGAGCTGTTTTTT	CASSYSMGPGELFF
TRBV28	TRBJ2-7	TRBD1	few	TGTGCCAGCAGTTTCCCGACAGGGTGGAAGTACTTC	CASSFPTGWKYF
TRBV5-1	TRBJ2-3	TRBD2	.	TGCGCCAGCAGCTCGGATCTGACTAGCGGGGCAATTTACGATACGCAGTATTTT	CASSSDLTSGAIYDTQYF
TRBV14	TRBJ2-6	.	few	TGTGCCAGCAGCCAGCGGGGGCGGGGGGCCAACGTCCTGACTTTC	CASSQRGRGANVLTF
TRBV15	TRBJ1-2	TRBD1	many	TGTGCCACCAGCAGAGATGTCGGGACAGGGCAAGGCTACACCTTC	CATSRDVGTGQGYTF
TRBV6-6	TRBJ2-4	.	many	TGTGCCAGCAGTTACTCCGATATAGCCAAAAACATTCAGTACTTC	CASSYSDIAKNIQYF
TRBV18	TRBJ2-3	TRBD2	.	TGTGCCAGCTCACTCGGGACTATATCTAGCACAGATACGCAGTATTTT	CASSLGTISSTDTQYF
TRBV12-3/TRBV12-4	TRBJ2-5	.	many	TGTGCCAGCAGTTTGGGGGCCCTCGAGACCCAGTACTTC	CASSLGALETQYF
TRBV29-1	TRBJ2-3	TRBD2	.	TGCAGCGTTGCTAGCGGGAGGCCCAGGGGGGATACGCAGTATTTT	CSVASGRPRGDTQYF
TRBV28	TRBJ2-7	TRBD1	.	TGTGCCAGCAGAACAGGGGGATCTTGGGACGAGCAGTACTTC	CASRTGGSWDEQYF
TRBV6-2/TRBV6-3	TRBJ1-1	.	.	TGTGCCAGCAGTCCCTTACAGGGCTTGAACACTGAAGCTCTCTTT	CASSPLQGLNTEALF
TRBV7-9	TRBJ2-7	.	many	TGTGCCAGCAGCTTAGGGGTCGGTAGCTCCTACGAGCAGTACTTC	CASSLGVGSSYEQYF
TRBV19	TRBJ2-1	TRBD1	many	TGTGCCAGTAGTATACAGGGGGCGGTTTGGAGCTCCTACAATGAGCAGTTCTTC	CASSIQGAVWSSYNEQFF
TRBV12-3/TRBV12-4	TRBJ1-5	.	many	TGTGCCAGCAGTTTGGGAGGGGTAAGCAATCAGCCCCAGCATTTT	CASSLGGVSNQPQHF
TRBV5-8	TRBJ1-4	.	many	TGTGCCAGCAGCCCCCGGGATTTCAATGAAAAACTGTTTTTT	CASSPRDFNEKLFF
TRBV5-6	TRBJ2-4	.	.	TGTGCCAGCAGCTTGGTTGCGTCCACACCCATTCAGTACTTC	CASSLVASTPIQYF
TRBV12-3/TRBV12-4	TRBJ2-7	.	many	TGTGCCAGCATTTCCCCCCCCCGCAGGGAACACGAGCAGTACTTC	CASISPPRREHEQYF